The T cell receptor beta chain described here comes from a study of CD8 T cells in ankylosing spondylitis (dated by TCRdb to 2015 to 2018). Study-wide context: The study set out to find disease-linked TCR variants by profiling T cell receptor beta repertoires in ankylosing spondylitis patients and healthy donors. Peripheral blood samples were taken, and synovial fluid was additionally collected from ankylosing spondylitis patients. In total, the full study cohort was made up of 85 to 140 healthy donors and some 26 ankylosing spondylitis patients. Points the paper makes about the study in general: According to the report, matched synovial fluid samples from ankylosing spondylitis patients were significantly enriched for the disease-linked clones. Some motif variants had previously been reported in the synovial fluid and blood of reactive arthritis patients, which suggests shared mechanisms of disease initiation. A CD8+ phenotype was shown by the disease-linked clones, which were found at relatively low frequencies in peripheral blood. A TCR beta motif made up of several highly homologous amino acid variants appeared to be characteristic of blood from ankylosing spondylitis patients.

Synovial fluid samples were matched to blood samples from the same ankylosing spondylitis patients. Sequencing instrument: Illumina HiSeq 2500. TCR beta libraries were prepared by quantitative 5'-RACE with molecular barcodes. On the study's bioinformatics: To identify disease-linked TCR variants, a new computational method was used, one built on a probabilistic model of VDJ rearrangement. The raw public data were reprocessed by TCRdb itself: fastp quality trimming at Q25, MiXCR clonotype calling, in-frame beta chains only. Identical CDR3 proteins give one entry, which carries the most common genes and DNA. TCRdb, not the original authors, processed these V and J calls. The sample contains roughly 150,000 distinct CDR3 sequences, about a third of them found a single time. 6% of the sample goes to the ten largest clones. Points on this clonotype: What this receptor recognizes is not known. No qualities accompany the bases; no much larger clone lies one base away.

For this chain, trimming is 2 bases at the V end and 2 bases at the J end, and the number of junction bases without a gene match is 17. Inclusive of the bounding cysteine and phenylalanine, the CDR3 is 20 residues long. Solely the CDR3 DNA is kept, with 60 bases framed from the first base. Source material: synovial fluid, either unsorted or a sorted T cell fraction (not recorded which). The TCR originated in a male donor with ankylosing spondylitis. Recombination connected TRBV12-3 or TRBV12-4 to TRBJ2-3, with 9 bases matching TRBD2. For the CDR3, the sequence is CASSLRSRRKAGGYTDTQYF. The sequenced DNA is TGTGCCAGCAGTTTAAGGTCCCGCCGGAAAGCGGGGGGATACACAGATACGCAGTATTTT.